This T cell receptor beta chain came from a study of Ad26.COV2.S vaccination and SARS-CoV-2 variants. The study, taken as a whole, reports: Placebo and vaccine recipients had non-spike TCR breadth that was similar. Vaccinees displayed broader spike-specific TCR repertoires than placebo recipients. Total responses of T cells may have been underestimated by the analyses of TCR breadth and depth.

The treatment was: roughly 18 received Ad26.COV2.S at low or high dose, single or two shots; roughly five received placebo; per-sample allocation not given. Samples analyzed were those drawn on day 63 after the first vaccine or placebo injection. Donor was an adult aged 18-55 years in Boston. Profiling relied on immunoSEQ multiplex PCR, and the TCRdb table lists in-frame clones only, not all of them. The table has under 600,000 clones, nearly 90% seen once. Per the germline V gene, CDR1 is MDHEN and CDR2 is SYDVKM. This CDR3 region has 18 residues. V gave up 4 bases and J gave up 0 bases; unmatched junction bases: 12. Comments on this clone: Its matching antigen is unknown.

This receptor was taken from a person aged 18-60 years who received the Ad26.COV2.S COVID-19 vaccine or a placebo. This specimen consisted of peripheral blood, obtained in a trial of Ad26.COV2.S vaccine versus placebo. This chain connects TRBV28 to TRBJ2-3, with 8 positions matching TRBD2. Here the CDR3 DNA reads TGTGCCAGCAGTTCTCGGGGGGGCCCTAGGCTAAGCACAGATACGCAGTATTTT. Translation: CASSSRGGPRLSTDTQYF.